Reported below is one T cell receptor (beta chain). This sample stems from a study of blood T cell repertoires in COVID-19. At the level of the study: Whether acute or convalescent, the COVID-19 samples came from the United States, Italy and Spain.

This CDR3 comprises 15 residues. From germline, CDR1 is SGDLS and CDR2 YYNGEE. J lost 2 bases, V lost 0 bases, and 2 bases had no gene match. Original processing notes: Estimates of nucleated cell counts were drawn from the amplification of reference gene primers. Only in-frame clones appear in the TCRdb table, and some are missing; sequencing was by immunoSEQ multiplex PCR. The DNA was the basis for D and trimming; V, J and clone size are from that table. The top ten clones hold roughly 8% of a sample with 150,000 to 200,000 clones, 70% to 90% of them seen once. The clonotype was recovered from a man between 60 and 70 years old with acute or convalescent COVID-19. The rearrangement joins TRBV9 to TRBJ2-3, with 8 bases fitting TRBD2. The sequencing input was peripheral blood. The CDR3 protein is CASSVAGGVTDTQYF. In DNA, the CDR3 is TGTGCCAGCAGCGTAGCGGGAGGGGTCACAGATACGCAGTATTTT.